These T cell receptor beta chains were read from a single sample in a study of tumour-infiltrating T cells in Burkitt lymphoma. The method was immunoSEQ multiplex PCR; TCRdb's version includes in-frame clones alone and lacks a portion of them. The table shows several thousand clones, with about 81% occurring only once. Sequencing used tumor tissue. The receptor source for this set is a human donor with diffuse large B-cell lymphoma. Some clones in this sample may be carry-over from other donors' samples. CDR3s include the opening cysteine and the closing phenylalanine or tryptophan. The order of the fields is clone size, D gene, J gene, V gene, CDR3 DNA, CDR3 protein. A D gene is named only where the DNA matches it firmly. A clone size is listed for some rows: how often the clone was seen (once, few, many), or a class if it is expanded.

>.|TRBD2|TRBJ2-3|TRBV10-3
TGTGCCATCAGGGGGAGCGGGGTATCCTCTGATACGCAGTATTTT
CAIRGSGVSSDTQYF
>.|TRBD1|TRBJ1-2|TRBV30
TGTGCCTGGAGTGCCCCAGGGGGCGGCTACACCTTC
CAWSAPGGGYTF
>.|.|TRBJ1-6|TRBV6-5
TGTGCCAGCAGTTACTGGGATTATAATTCACCCCTCCACTTT
CASSYWDYNSPLHF
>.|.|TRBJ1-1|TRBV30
TGTGCCTGGAGGGCCGACAGGAACACTGAAGCTTTCTTT
CAWRADRNTEAFF
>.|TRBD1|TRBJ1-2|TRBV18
TGTGCCAGCTCACCACAGGGGGCGGATGTGAGTGGCTACACCTTC
CASSPQGADVSGYTF
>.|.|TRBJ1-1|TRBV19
TGTGCCAGTAGTATAGGGTTCGGGAACACTGAAGCTTTCTTT
CASSIGFGNTEAFF
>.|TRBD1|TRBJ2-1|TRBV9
TGTGCCAGCAGCGTCGCGACAGGGACGGTGGATGAGCAGTTCTTC
CASSVATGTVDEQFF
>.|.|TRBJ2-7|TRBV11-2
TGTGCCAGCAGCCCCCCTTTGATAATGGGGGCGAACGAGCAGTACTTC
CASSPPLIMGANEQYF
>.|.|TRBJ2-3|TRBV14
TGTGCCAGCAGCCAAGAAATCCGAGGGGATACGCAGTATTTT
CASSQEIRGDTQYF
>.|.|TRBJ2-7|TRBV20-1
TGCAGTGTTGACAGAAAATACGAGCAGTACTTC
CSVDRKYEQYF
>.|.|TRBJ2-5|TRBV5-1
TGCGCCAGCAGCCTAAACGGGCGGCAAGAGACCCAGTACTTC
CASSLNGRQETQYF
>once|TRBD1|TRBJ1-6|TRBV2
TGTGCCAGCAGTGAAGCGACAGGGGGGAACTCACCCCTCCACTTT
CASSEATGGNSPLHF
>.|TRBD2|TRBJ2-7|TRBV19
TGTGCCAGTAGTAGCGGGAGCGGGAGGACCTACGAGCAGTACTTC
CASSSGSGRTYEQYF
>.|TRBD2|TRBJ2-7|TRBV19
TGTGCCAGTAGTATGAGCGGGAGGGCTGACGAGCAGTACTTC
CASSMSGRADEQYF
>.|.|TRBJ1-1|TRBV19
TGTGCCAGTAGTATGGGGTTCGGGAACACTGAAGCTTTCTTT
CASSMGFGNTEAFF
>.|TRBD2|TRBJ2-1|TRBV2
TGTGCCAGCAGTGAGGGGGGGGAGGGGAACAATGAGCAGTTCTTC
CASSEGGEGNNEQFF